This T cell receptor (beta chain) was identified in a study of neoadjuvant anti-PD-1 for oral cavity cancer. Study in general: Most patients had three to four biweekly doses of 3 mg/kg nivolumab before resection.

Repertoires were generated with immunoSEQ multiplex PCR, while TCRdb's copy carries only in-frame clones and drops some. The table shows 20,000 to 25,000 clones, with 25% to 30% occurring only once. V dropped 6 bases and J dropped 0 bases, with 5 bases sitting between them. CDR3 size: 12 residues. Germline V gene sequence: CDR1 ENHRY, CDR2 SYGVKD. This clone was counted between two and nine times. Time point: after neoadjuvant nivolumab, at surgical resection. This clonotype originated in a person aged 35-79 years with oral cavity squamous cell carcinoma. This chain connects TRBV10-3 to TRBJ1-1; tentative D call: TRBD1 (5 bases). The input for sequencing was tumor tissue, taken after nivolumab (anti-PD-1) treatment. This CDR3 reads CAIRGLNTEAFF. As DNA, the CDR3 is TGTGCCATCAGGGGGCTGAACACTGAAGCTTTCTTT.